One sample yielded the 26 T cell receptor beta chains listed below, sequenced in a study of graft-versus-host responses after intestinal transplantation. No antigen has been assigned to these receptors. Method: immunoSEQ multiplex PCR; TCRdb's copy keeps in-frame clones and lacks some. Altogether about 83,000 clones are present, 70% to 90% being singletons, with the ten largest covering approximately 0.34%. The source material was unstimulated CD4+ T cells sorted from spleen or lymph node cells, sampled before intestinal transplant. The receptors were gathered from a human donor who received an intestinal transplant.

The chain employs TRBV11-2 and TRBJ1-4; D perhaps matches TRBD1 (5 bases). CDR3 length: 15 residues. The V and J ends lost 2 bases and 5 bases respectively, with 12 bases between them. The germline gives CDR1 SGHAT, CDR2 FQNNGV. The CDR3 loop is CASSLLGRVNEKLFF. CDR3 coding DNA: TGTGCCAGCAGCTTATTGGGCAGGGTAAATGAAAAACTGTTTTTT.

With regard to this clone: The germline gene is not matched at one end of the junction; a read error may be the cause. The rearrangement links TRBV6-1 to TRBJ1-1; tentative D call: TRBD1 (6 bases). The CDR3 has 16 residues. Looked up from germline, CDR1 is MNHNS and CDR2 is SASEGT. CDR3 loop: CASSEGETGRYTEAFF. For the CDR3, the DNA is TGTGCCAGCAGCGAAGGGGAGACAGGCCGGTACACTGAAGCTTTCTTT.

The rearrangement uses TRBV5-6 and TRBJ1-2; 7 nucleotides match TRBD1. Germline V gene lookup returns CDR1 SGHDT and CDR2 YYEEEE. Unmatched junction bases numbered 13, after V lost 3 bases and J lost 8 bases. The CDR3 is 15 residues long. In DNA, the CDR3 is TGTGCCAGCAGCTCAATACAGGGGTTGGAGATGGGCTACACCTTC. This encodes CASSSIQGLEMGYTF.

This clone was detected only once. The J gene is TRBJ2-1, the V gene TRBV15, with 7 bases matching TRBD2. Germline trimming cut 4 bases from V and 6 bases from J; bases unmatched to any gene: 9. Looked up from germline, CDR1 is LNHNV and CDR2 is YYDKDF (reference sequence). The CDR3 contains 15 residues. DNA of the CDR3: TGTGCCACCAGCATCGAACTAGCGACGTTCAATGAGCAGTTCTTC. Amino acid sequence: CATSIELATFNEQFF.

The genes are TRBV6-5 and TRBJ1-1; D unresolved. The V gene's germline CDR1 is MNHEY and CDR2 SVGAGI. The CDR3 is 15 residues long. V was shortened by 6 bases and J by 1 base, with 15 bases between the two germline ends. Here the CDR3 DNA reads TGTGCCAGCAGACCCTGGGGAGATACGAACACTGAAGCTTTCTTT. This encodes CASRPWGDTNTEAFF.

The chain is built from TRBV5-6 and TRBJ2-3, with D tentatively TRBD2 (5 bases). The germline V and J ends were trimmed by 5 bases and 1 base, with 11 bases remaining between them. This CDR3 contains 14 residues. The germline V gene has CDR1 SGHDT and CDR2 YYEEEE. The CDR3 DNA sequence: TGTGCCAGCAGGGAAGTGGGAGGCACAGATACGCAGTATTTT. This gives the protein CASREVGGTDTQYF.

This clone appeared once. The chain carries TRBV6-1 and TRBJ2-7, with D possibly matching TRBD2 (6 bases). The CDR3 is 14 residues long. V lost 8 bases to trimming and J lost 12 bases, with 26 bases between them. The V gene's germline CDR1 is MNHNS and CDR2 SASEGT. In DNA, the CDR3 is TGTGCCAGCCATCCGGGGGTGCAGGGTGGGGCTACGTACTTC. This sequence encodes CASHPGVQGGATYF.

V usage is TRBV2 and J usage is TRBJ2-6; 7 nucleotides match TRBD1. The CDR3 spans 16 residues. Germline values: CDR1 SNHLY, CDR2 FYNNEI. V shed 4 bases and J 4 bases; nucleotides not matched to a gene: 7. The CDR3 DNA is TGTGCCAGCAGTGGGCAAGGGGGCACAGGGGCCAACGTCCTGACTTTC. Residues: CASSGQGGTGANVLTF.

The V and J genes are TRBV28 and TRBJ1-2; D is ambiguous. CDR1 and CDR2 from the germline V gene are MDHEN and SYDVKM. CDR3 size: 13 residues. V lost 4 bases to trimming and J lost 8 bases, with 14 bases between them. This chain's CDR3 is CASSSSGPGGYTF. CDR3 coding DNA: TGTGCCAGCAGTTCCTCCGGGCCGGGGGGCTACACCTTC.

The chain combines TRBV19 with TRBJ1-1; no firm D call. Germline V gene lookup returns CDR1 LNHDA and CDR2 SQIVND (reference sequence). V lost 8 bases, J lost 0 bases, and 13 bases lay in between. There are 14 residues in the CDR3. CDR3 residues: CASSQTTMNTEAFF. CDR3 sequence (DNA): TGTGCCAGTTCCCAAACAACCATGAACACTGAAGCTTTCTTT.

This clone appeared once. The J gene is TRBJ2-1, the V gene TRBV7-3, with D tentatively TRBD2 (5 bases). Trimming removed 8 bases at V and 4 bases at J, with 15 bases between. The germline V gene has CDR1 SGHTA and CDR2 FQGTGA. The CDR3 totals 14 residues. CDR3 in DNA: TGTGCCAGCTTCCTGAGGGCAGATTACAATGAGCAGTTCTTC. Protein: CASFLRADYNEQFF.

The chain couples TRBV28 to TRBJ2-3; TRBD1 aligns across 8 bases. V lost 7 bases and J lost 1; bases outside the gene matches: 10. The CDR3 extends over 16 amino acids. CDR1 and CDR2 from the germline V gene are MDHEN and SYDVKM. In DNA, the CDR3 is TGTGCCAGCACCCCTTCGCAGGGGGCGCGCACAGATACGCAGTATTTT. It specifies CASTPSQGARTDTQYF.

The chain has TRBV28 and TRBJ2-1, with D perhaps matching TRBD2 (5 bases). The CDR3 has 15 amino acids. V lost 5 bases, J lost 0 bases, and 11 bases lay in between. In germline, CDR1 is MDHEN, CDR2 SYDVKM. This CDR3 reads CASSPTGSSYNEQFF. DNA for the CDR3: TGTGCCAGCAGTCCGACGGGGAGCTCCTACAATGAGCAGTTCTTC.

The rearrangement links TRBV6-5 to TRBJ1-1; D not resolved. The CDR3 extends over 13 amino acids. V lost 6 bases, J lost 0 bases, and 8 bases lay in between. Looked up from germline, CDR1 is MNHEY and CDR2 is SVGAGI. CDR3 protein: CASSSEMNTEAFF. In DNA, the CDR3 is TGTGCCAGCAGCTCGGAGATGAACACTGAAGCTTTCTTT.

V usage is TRBV27 and J usage is TRBJ1-6; D possibly corresponds to TRBD1 (6 bases). There are 17 residues in the CDR3. The V gene lost 6 bases and the J gene lost 0 bases, with 15 bases spanning the gap. The germline V gene encodes CDR1 MNHEY and CDR2 SMNVEV (reference sequence). CDR3 DNA sequence: TGTGCCAGCAGCTATCTCACAGGGAGCTCCTATAATTCACCCCTCCACTTT. Translated, it gives CASSYLTGSSYNSPLHF.

The chain carries TRBV6-6 and TRBJ1-4, with 9 bases identical to TRBD1. Germline V gene lookup returns CDR1 MNHNY and CDR2 SVGAGI (reference sequence). The V and J ends lost 6 bases and 7 bases, in that order; junction bases with no gene match: 6. There are 14 residues in the CDR3. CDR3 coding DNA: TGTGCCAGCAGCCAAGACAGGGGGATTGAAAAACTGTTTTTT. Its protein is CASSQDRGIEKLFF.

V usage is TRBV27 and J usage is TRBJ2-2, with 8 positions matching TRBD2. J gave up 1 base and V 6 bases, and 4 bases lay outside the gene matches. From germline, CDR1 is MNHEY and CDR2 SMNVEV (reference sequence). The CDR3 extends over 15 amino acids. CDR3 DNA: TGTGCCAGCAGGCCGGGACTAGAGAACACCGGGGAGCTGTTTTTT. Amino acids: CASRPGLENTGELFF.

This clone was picked up one time. The V call is TRBV5-1, the J call TRBJ1-1, with 10 positions matching TRBD1. Germline CDR1 is SGHRS and CDR2 is YFSETQ. The CDR3 consists of 16 residues. Trimming at V came to 3 bases and at J to 0 bases, leaving 5 bases not matched to a gene. The CDR3 sequence: CASSSGTGVMNTEAFF. CDR3 coding DNA: TGCGCCAGCAGCTCCGGGACAGGGGTCATGAACACTGAAGCTTTCTTT.

J is TRBJ2-1 and V is TRBV15; weak D call: TRBD1 (5 bases). CDR1 and CDR2 from the germline V gene are LNHNV and YYDKDF (reference sequence). The V gene lost 0 bases and the J gene lost 7 bases, with 22 bases spanning the gap. This CDR3 has 18 residues. The chain's CDR3 is CATSRDHPQAAQANEQFF. The DNA for the CDR3 is TGTGCCACCAGCAGAGATCACCCGCAGGCCGCACAGGCGAATGAGCAGTTCTTC.

The count of this clone is one. The chain joins TRBV18 to TRBJ1-1; a possible D gene is TRBD1 (5 bases). The germline V gene has CDR1 KGHSH and CDR2 LQKENI. The CDR3 contains 14 residues. V was pared by 6 bases and J by 1 base, with 12 bases between. The CDR3 reads CASSPKDRNTEAFF. CDR3 bases: TGTGCCAGCTCTCCGAAAGACAGGAACACTGAAGCTTTCTTT.

J is TRBJ2-1 and V is TRBV4-1; D is possibly TRBD1 (5 bases). This CDR3 is built from 13 residues. Per the germline V gene, CDR1 is MGHRA and CDR2 is YSYEKL. V was pared by 0 bases and J by 8 bases, with 8 bases between. CDR3 nucleotide sequence: TGCGCCAGCAGCCAAGATAGGGGATATGAGCAGTTCTTC. The encoded protein is CASSQDRGYEQFF.

This chain links TRBV5-3 with TRBJ2-1; D is possibly TRBD2 (6 bases). TRBV5-3 is sorted into the ORF group, with uncertain function. V dropped 6 bases and J dropped 4 bases, with 11 bases sitting between them. This CDR3 region has 13 residues. CDR3 region: CARNTSPYNEQFF. In DNA form, the CDR3 reads TGTGCCAGAAACACTAGCCCTTACAATGAGCAGTTCTTC.

The V call is TRBV7-9, the J call TRBJ2-5; a possible D gene is TRBD2 (6 bases). Trimming pared 0 bases from V and 2 bases from J, leaving 7 bases between. Germline V gives CDR1 SEHNR, CDR2 FQNEAQ (reference sequence). The CDR3 length is 14 residues. DNA for the CDR3: TGTGCCAGCAGCTTAGCGGGGGGACAAGAGACCCAGTACTTC. Amino acid sequence: CASSLAGGQETQYF.

The CDR3 coding sequence is TGTGCCAGCAGCTTAGAGGGCACCCAGAACACTGAAGCTTTCTTT. It yields the protein CASSLEGTQNTEAFF. The chain combines TRBV11-2 with TRBJ1-1; D is undetermined. The CDR3 extends over 15 amino acids. Germline CDR1 is SGHAT and CDR2 is FQNNGV. V was shortened by 0 bases and J by 1 base, with 9 bases between the two germline ends. Supplemented by reference TRBV11-2 and TRBJ1-1, the full variable domain reads EAGVAQSPRYKIIEKRQSVAFWCNPISGHATLYWYQQILGQGPKLLIQFQNNGVVDDSQLPKDRFSAERLKGVDSTLKIQPAKLEDSAVYLCASSLEGTQNTEAFFGQGTRLTVV.

The CDR3 sequence is CAWDSAGGLGEQFF. The CDR3, as DNA: TGTGCCTGGGATTCAGCGGGGGGTTTAGGTGAGCAGTTCTTC. The V call is TRBV30, the J call TRBJ2-1, with 9 bases that match TRBD2. V shed 5 bases, J shed 9 bases, and the junction held 11 bases outside the gene matches. Germline CDR1 reads GTSNPN; CDR2 reads SVGIG (reference sequence). CDR3 length equals 14 residues.

This clone showed up just once. The genes are TRBV30 and TRBJ2-1; 9 positions agree with TRBD2. The length of the CDR3 is 15 residues. Trimming removed 1 base from V and 2 bases from J; junction bases left unmatched: 3. CDR1 and CDR2 (germline): GTSNPN, SVGIG (reference sequence). The CDR3 nucleotides are TGTGCCTGGAGTGATGGCGGGGGGGCCTACAATGAGCAGTTCTTC. Residues: CAWSDGGGAYNEQFF.